This T cell receptor beta chain was observed in a study of T-cell memory formation after mild COVID-19. Study-wide results and caveats: Clones which contracted sat mainly in CM and EM if CD4+, and in EMRA if CD8+. Memory cells collected pre-infection included some clones that later responded, suggesting cross-reactive memory joined.

Germline V gene data show CDR1 as SGHTA and CDR2 as FQGNSA. The length of the CDR3 is 14 residues. The V end was cut by 1 base, the J end by 6 bases, with 9 bases between. This clonotype was seen a handful of times. What it recognizes is unknown. TCR alpha and TCR beta cDNA libraries carrying sample barcodes and UMIs came from 5'RACE with constant-segment primers. TCRdb used MiXCR to reprocess the 5' RACE reads, holding one entry per CDR3 protein. The data show fewer than 200,000 distinct CDR3 sequences, with 10% to 15% seen just once and roughly 3.4% held by the top ten. Sequencing was performed on PBMCs or a T cell subset sorted from them (not recorded which). The gene calls are TRBV7-2 and TRBJ2-2, with D perhaps matching TRBD1 (6 bases). The sequence was collected from a man between 18 and 29 years old who had mild COVID-19 (a few samples of this study predate the infection). Cell type and time point are not known. The CDR3 protein is CASSLVGGAGELFF. The CDR3 nucleotides read TGTGCCAGCAGCTTAGTAGGGGGAGCCGGGGAGCTGTTTTTT.